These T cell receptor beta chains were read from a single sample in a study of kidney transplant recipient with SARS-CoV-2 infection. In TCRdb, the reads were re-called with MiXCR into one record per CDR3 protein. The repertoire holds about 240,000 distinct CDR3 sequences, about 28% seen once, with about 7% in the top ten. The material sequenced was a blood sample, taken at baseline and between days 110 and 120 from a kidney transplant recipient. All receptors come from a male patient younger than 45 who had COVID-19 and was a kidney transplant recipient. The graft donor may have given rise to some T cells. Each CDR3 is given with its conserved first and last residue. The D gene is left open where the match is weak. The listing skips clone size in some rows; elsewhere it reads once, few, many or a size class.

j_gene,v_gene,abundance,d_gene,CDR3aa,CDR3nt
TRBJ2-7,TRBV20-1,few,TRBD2,CSADPATSALREQYF,TGCAGTGCTGATCCCGCGACTAGCGCTCTCCGGGAGCAGTACTTC
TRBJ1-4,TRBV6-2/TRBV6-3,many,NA,CASSYSRQGKEKLFF,TGTGCCAGCAGTTACTCGCGCCAAGGAAAAGAAAAACTGTTTTTT
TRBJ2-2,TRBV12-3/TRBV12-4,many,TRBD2,CASTLAGNTGELFF,TGTGCCAGCACCCTAGCGGGGAACACCGGGGAGCTGTTTTTT
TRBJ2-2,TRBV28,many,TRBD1,CASSSGTGNPGELFF,TGTGCCAGCAGTTCCGGGACAGGGAACCCCGGGGAGCTGTTTTTT
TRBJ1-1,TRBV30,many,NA,CAWSDLRPQGGTFF,TGTGCCTGGAGCGACCTTAGACCCCAGGGAGGGACTTTCTTT
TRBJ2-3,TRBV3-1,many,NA,CASSQVLGVPYSTDTQYF,TGTGCCAGCAGCCAAGTATTAGGGGTTCCCTATAGCACAGATACGCAGTATTTT
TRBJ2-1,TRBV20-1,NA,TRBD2,CRALADAYNEQFF,TGCAGGGCACTAGCGGACGCCTACAATGAGCAGTTCTTC
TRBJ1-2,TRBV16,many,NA,CASSVTEVVRKTYGYTF,TGTGCCAGCAGCGTCACTGAGGTCGTTAGAAAGACCTATGGCTACACCTTC
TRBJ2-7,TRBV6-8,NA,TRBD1,CASSRDRSHEQYF,TGTGCCAGCAGCCGGGACAGGTCCCACGAGCAGTACTTC
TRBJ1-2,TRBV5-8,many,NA,CASDQYHPRKTYGYTF,TGTGCCAGCGACCAATATCATCCACGAAAGACCTATGGCTACACCTTC
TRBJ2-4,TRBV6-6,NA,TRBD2,CASRSGGGKNIQYF,TGTGCCAGCCGATCCGGGGGGGGCAAAAACATTCAGTACTTC
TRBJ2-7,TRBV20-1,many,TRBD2,CSARSPLAGGEGEQYF,TGCAGTGCTAGATCTCCCCTAGCGGGGGGAGAGGGGGAGCAGTACTTC
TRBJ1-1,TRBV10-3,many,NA,CAISAGGTEAFF,TGTGCCATTTCTGCGGGGGGCACTGAAGCTTTCTTT
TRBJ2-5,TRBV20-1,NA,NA,CSAREGYQGTQYF,TGCAGTGCTAGAGAGGGGTACCAGGGGACCCAGTACTTC
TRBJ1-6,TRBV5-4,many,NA,CASSLGGAYNSPLHF,TGTGCCAGCAGCTTGGGGGGCGCCTATAATTCACCCCTCCACTTT
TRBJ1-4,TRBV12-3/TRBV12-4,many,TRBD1,CASSETGTGGEKLFF,TGTGCCAGCAGTGAAACCGGGACAGGGGGCGAAAAACTGTTTTTT
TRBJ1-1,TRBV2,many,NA,CASILIRGEAFF,TGTGCCAGCATTCTAATTAGGGGAGAAGCTTTCTTT
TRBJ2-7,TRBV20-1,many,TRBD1,CSARDRGQDFYEQYF,TGCAGTGCTAGAGATCGGGGACAGGACTTCTACGAGCAGTACTTC
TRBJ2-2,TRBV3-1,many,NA,CASSYNFPISGLTGELFF,TGTGCCAGCAGCTATAACTTTCCCATTTCAGGCTTGACCGGGGAGCTGTTTTTT
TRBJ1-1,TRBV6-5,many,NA,CASSSPWRDTEAFF,TGTGCCAGCAGTTCACCCTGGAGGGACACTGAAGCTTTCTTT